This T cell receptor beta chain is drawn from a study of T cells after yellow fever vaccination. In the study overall: The SMART-Seq v4 Ultra Low Input method served to prepare the low-cell-number fractions. The study's findings and limits: Weaker in magnitude, the secondary response showed a faster peak on day 5 versus 15.

5'RACE template switching produced TCR cDNA carrying a universal primer site and UMIs. In TCRdb, the 5' RACE reads were re-called with MiXCR into one record per CDR3 protein. The top ten clones hold roughly a quarter of a sample with a few hundred thousand distinct CDR3 sequences, 3% to 4.5% of them seen once. In its sample, this clonotype was seen a few times. Its antigen is undetermined. This CDR3 has 16 residues. Trimming shortened V by 3 bases and J by 4 bases, and 18 bases separated the two germline ends. Germline V CDR1 and CDR2: MDHEN, SYDVKM. The source of this sequence is a man younger than 30 who received the YFV17D yellow fever vaccine. The V and J genes are TRBV28 and TRBJ1-1; D is undetermined. Sequenced here: PBMCs, sampled 5 days after the yellow fever booster vaccination. The CDR3 spells CASSFPFGSRSTEAFF. CDR3 in DNA: TGTGCCAGCAGTTTCCCCTTCGGCAGTCGGTCCACTGAAGCTTTCTTT. Drawing the rest from reference TRBV28 and TRBJ1-1, the complete variable domain is DVKVTQSSRYLVKRTGEKVFLECVQDMDHENMFWYRQDPGLGLRLIYFSYDVKMKEKGDIPEGYSVSREKKERFSLILESASTNQTSMYLCASSFPFGSRSTEAFFGQGTRLTVV.